One and the same sample provided the 5 T cell receptor beta chains below, sequenced in a study of T cell responses to AZD1222 COVID-19 vaccine. Measured with immunoSEQ multiplex PCR; TCRdb has only the in-frame clones, and not every one. The repertoire holds 110,000 or so clones, with approximately 88% as singletons. Sequencing used peripheral blood, obtained on day 0 of AZD1222 vaccination. These receptors were obtained from an adult in good health.

The gene calls are TRBV10-2 and TRBJ2-1, with D possibly matching TRBD2 (6 bases). The CDR3 has 15 residues. Germline assignment: CDR1 WSHSY and CDR2 SAAADI. Trimming took off 5 bases at V and 10 bases at J, with 21 bases between the two ends. The CDR3 DNA is TGCGCCAGCAGTCTAGCGTCAGGGAGTACAGGAGAGCAGTTCTTC. Translation gives CASSLASGSTGEQFF.

J is TRBJ2-2 and V is TRBV2; 10 bases align to TRBD1. Germline lookup yields CDR1 SNHLY and CDR2 FYNNEI. V dropped 8 bases and J dropped 3; count of bases not matched to a gene: 9. The CDR3 totals 16 residues. The CDR3 DNA is TGTGCCAGCCGTCGGGACAGGGGTCGGGACACCGGGGAGCTGTTTTTT. Its translation: CASRRDRGRDTGELFF.

The chain has TRBV2 and TRBJ2-3; weak D call: TRBD1 (5 bases). The germline gives CDR1 SNHLY, CDR2 FYNNEI. There are 16 residues in the CDR3. The V and J ends lost 2 bases and 2 bases respectively, with 14 bases between them. CDR3 in DNA: TGTGCCAGCAGTGAACAAGGGGCCCTCGTCACAGATACGCAGTATTTT. Its translation: CASSEQGALVTDTQYF.

A few counts support this clone. V is TRBV27 and J is TRBJ2-7; 7 positions match TRBD1. The CDR3 has 15 amino acids. Germline trimming cut 5 bases from V and 3 bases from J; bases unmatched to any gene: 10. Looked up from germline, CDR1 is MNHEY and CDR2 is SMNVEV (reference sequence). The CDR3 loop reads CASSQGTEDFYEQYF. DNA of the CDR3: TGTGCCAGCAGTCAAGGGACAGAAGATTTCTACGAGCAGTACTTC.

This sequence joins TRBV29-1 and TRBJ1-1, with 8 bases matching TRBD1. The CDR3 has 13 amino acids. Trimming took 6 bases from V and 4 from J; bases not matched to a gene: 7. CDR1 and CDR2 from the germline V gene are SQVTM and ANQGSEA. CDR3 sequence reads: CSVDRGSSTEAFF. For the CDR3, the DNA is TGCAGCGTCGACAGGGGTAGTAGCACTGAAGCTTTCTTT.